This is a list of T cell receptor beta chains from one sample in a study of siplizumab effects on memory and regulatory T cells. Profiled with immunoSEQ multiplex PCR; TCRdb holds only in-frame clones, not every one. The sample includes around 72,000 clones, about 90% of them seen just once. Sequenced: CD8+ T cells sorted from blood. Every receptor here comes from a human donor in good health. The conserved cysteine and the conserved F or W are not part of the CDR3 here.

TRBV15,TRBJ2-1,ATSRDDRGGNEQF
TRBV19,TRBJ2-1,ASAQGSPYNEQF
TRBV5-4,TRBJ2-7,ASRTWGQGAYEQY
TRBV27,TRBJ2-1,ASSPGLAGGPHYIEQF
TRBV19,TRBJ2-7,ASSPLPLGNDEQY
TRBV19,TRBJ2-2,ASSIVAGGNTGELF
TRBV5-6,TRBJ2-7,ASTPVGSYYEQY
TRBV5-1,TRBJ1-1,ASSLGIGMNTEAF
TRBV27,TRBJ1-5,ASSLSAGQPQH
TRBV19,TRBJ1-5,ASTSQGGFNQPQH
TRBV7-6,TRBJ2-5,ASSLRAGLETQY
TRBV9,TRBJ2-1,ASSVEGLFNEQF
TRBV2,TRBJ2-1,ASSEIVSRAAPYNEQF
TRBV6-1,TRBJ1-2,ASSEVVRQPYGYT
TRBV5-4,TRBJ2-7,ASSYLWGDTYEQY
TRBV18,TRBJ2-5,ASSPSYSAQETQY
TRBV4-1,TRBJ2-3,ASSPVLLAGSTDTQY
TRBV10-3,TRBJ2-1,AISESGSEQF
TRBV6-5,TRBJ2-7,ASSRTDYSYEQY
TRBV6-1,TRBJ2-7,ASSLDFYEQY
TRBV27,TRBJ2-3,ASKGDTQY
TRBV27,TRBJ1-2,ASSLLGTQGYT
TRBV10-1,TRBJ1-6,ASGDSPLH
TRBV18,TRBJ1-2,ASSPQGDGYT
TRBV11-2,TRBJ2-3,ASSLDPRADTQY
TRBV6-5,-,ASSYGGGSYEQY
TRBV6-1,TRBJ1-1,ASSEGYRLNTEAF
TRBV5-8,TRBJ2-5,ASSFGEVGERWETQY
TRBV5-6,TRBJ2-7,ASSLGGVYYEQY
TRBV2,TRBJ2-5,ASRPDRVMETQY
TRBV6-5,TRBJ1-3,ASSLSGGSGNTIY
TRBV9,TRBJ2-7,ASSVGGLAAYEQY
TRBV19,TRBJ2-2,AITGGPGELF
TRBV1,TRBJ2-7,TSSQTTTTSGGYEQY
TRBV6-1,TRBJ2-7,ASSRDRDEQY
TRBV6-5,TRBJ1-2,ASSQQGPAGYGYT
TRBV5-8,TRBJ1-1,ASSLESDIPEAF
TRBV18,TRBJ1-1,ASSPAGGGLNTEAF
TRBV11-3,TRBJ1-2,ASSYSAGTAYGYT
TRBV19,TRBJ2-7,ASSIFGTKDSYEQY
TRBV29-1,TRBJ2-3,SVVGLGTDTQY